These T cell receptor beta chains were read from a single sample in a study of cytomegalovirus exposure and HLA in healthy donors. Clones were sequenced by immunoSEQ multiplex PCR, and TCRdb holds only the in-frame ones, with some missing. This sample's table has about 79,000 clones. Sequencing input: PBMCs. Receptor source: a young man in good health and CMV-seronegative. CDR3s leave out the opening cysteine and the closing phenylalanine or tryptophan.

j_gene | v_gene | CDR3aa
TRBJ1-2 | TRBV5-1 | ASSGTGGAGYGYT
TRBJ1-1 | TRBV5-1 | ASRRDTGGTEAF
TRBJ1-1 | TRBV10-3 | AISESGTEAF
TRBJ1-2 | TRBV28 | ASSFLQWGRGDYGYT
TRBJ1-2 | TRBV19 | ASSIDWTANYGYT
TRBJ1-1 | TRBV27 | ASSRPGQGMNTEAF
TRBJ2-2 | TRBV28 | ASSSLTGVINTGELF
TRBJ2-7 | TRBV6-5 | ASSYTSGGSYEQY
TRBJ1-2 | TRBV10-3 | AISEGQGAYGYGYT
TRBJ1-4 | TRBV5-1 | ASSLQGWTNEKLF
TRBJ2-2 | TRBV10-3 | AISHRDLNTGELF
TRBJ2-2 | TRBV4-3 | ASSQVASGTGELF
TRBJ2-3 | TRBV5-1 | ASSFGTRYTDTQY
TRBJ1-3 | TRBV19 | ASRMTGTGNTIY
TRBJ1-5 | TRBV18 | ASSPSIPDRGDQPQH
TRBJ1-6 | TRBV19 | ASSDGQASFRPLH
TRBJ1-6 | TRBV9 | ASSVGQGRSYNSPLH
TRBJ2-7 | TRBV4-1 | ASSQDGTGYYEQY
TRBJ2-3 | TRBV9 | ASSVAGAHTDTQY
TRBJ1-3 | TRBV18 | ASSPLTGGLLSGNTIY
TRBJ1-2 | TRBV11-2 | ASSLANRGSYGYT
TRBJ1-6 | TRBV5-6 | ASSSRPYNSPLH
TRBJ2-7 | TRBV6-6 | ASSYPGQGAYEQY
TRBJ2-7 | TRBV6-5 | ASSYRLAGVGYEQY
TRBJ2-1 | TRBV5-1 | ASSGKGQDDEQF
TRBJ2-3 | TRBV19 | ASSMVGGRTDTQY
TRBJ2-1 | TRBV11-3 | ASSLGDYPSSYNEQF
TRBJ1-3 | TRBV7-3 | ASSLTHGSGNTIY
TRBJ2-1 | TRBV6-5 | ASSYGDRQF
TRBJ1-1 | TRBV4-1 | ASSSPNRGEPEAF
TRBJ1-5 | TRBV5-1 | ASRPGTASNQPQH
TRBJ1-5 | TRBV25-1 | ASSGRDSNQPQH
TRBJ2-1 | TRBV18 | ASSPGTLAEQF
TRBJ1-2 | TRBV6-4 | ASIRGPYYGYT
TRBJ1-2 | TRBV7-2 | ASSLTGGWTNYGYT
TRBJ2-3 | TRBV9 | ASSSGQFSTDTQY
TRBJ1-5 | TRBV2 | ASSEVGGAPPQH